These 2 T cell receptor beta chains were sequenced from one sample in a study of CD8 T cells in Susac syndrome. The authors reverse transcribed about 0.45 to 1 ug RNA with random hexamers. TCRdb reprocessed the immunoSEQ multiplex PCR reads with MiXCR, giving one entry per CDR3 protein. The table lists about 110,000 distinct CDR3 sequences, approximately 94% of them singletons. Sequences were obtained from CD8+ T cells from PBMCs. The receptors were gathered from a human donor with Susac syndrome.

The chain recombines TRBV3-1 with TRBJ1-1; D not resolved. The CDR3 covers 12 residues. V shed 1 base and J shed 0 bases, with 0 bases lying between them. Germline V gene lookup returns CDR1 LGHDT and CDR2 YNNKEL (reference sequence). The CDR3 here is CASSQVNTEAFF. The CDR3, as DNA: TGTGCCAGCAGCCAAGTGAACACTGAAGCTTTCTTT.

The rearrangement joins TRBV7-9 to TRBJ2-3; D may be TRBD2 (5 bases). The V and J ends lost 5 bases and 5 bases respectively, with 20 bases between them. This CDR3 contains 16 residues. Germline values: CDR1 SEHNR, CDR2 FQNEAQ (reference sequence). The CDR3 region is CASSKPGSEHGDTQYF. The CDR3 nucleotides are TGTGCCAGCAGCAAACCGGGATCCGAGCACGGAGATACGCAGTATTTT. The entire variable domain, with the rest obtained from reference TRBV7-9 and TRBJ2-3, is as follows: DTGVSQNPRHKITKRGQNVTFRCDPISEHNRLYWYRQTLGQGPEFLTYFQNEAQLEKSRLLSDRFSAERPKGSFSTLEIQRTEQGDSAMYLCASSKPGSEHGDTQYFGPGTRLTVL.